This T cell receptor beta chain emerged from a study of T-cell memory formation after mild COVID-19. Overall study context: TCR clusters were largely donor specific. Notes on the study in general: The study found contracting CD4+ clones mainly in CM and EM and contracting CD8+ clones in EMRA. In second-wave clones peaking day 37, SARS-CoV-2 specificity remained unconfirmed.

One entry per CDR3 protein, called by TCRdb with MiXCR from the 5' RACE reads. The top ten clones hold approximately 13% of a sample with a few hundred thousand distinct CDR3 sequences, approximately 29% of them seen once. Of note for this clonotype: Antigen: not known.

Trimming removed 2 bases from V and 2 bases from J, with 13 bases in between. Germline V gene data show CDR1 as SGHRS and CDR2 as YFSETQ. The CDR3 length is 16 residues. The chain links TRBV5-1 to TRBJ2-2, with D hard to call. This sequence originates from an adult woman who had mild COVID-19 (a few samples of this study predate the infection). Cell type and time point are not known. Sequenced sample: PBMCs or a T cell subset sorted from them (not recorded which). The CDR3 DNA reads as TGCGCCAGCAGCTTTTCATCTGGGATTAACACCGGGGAGCTGTTTTTT. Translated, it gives CASSFSSGINTGELFF.